This passage covers 13 T cell receptor beta chains from one sample sequenced in a study of cytomegalovirus exposure and HLA in healthy donors. Researchers ran the PCR with 60 Vbeta and 13 Jbeta primers. Data came from immunoSEQ multiplex PCR; TCRdb stores just in-frame clones and leaves some out. This sample has under 150,000 clones, with around a tenth found just once. Source material: PBMCs. The receptors stem from a male donor in good health and CMV-seronegative.

The CDR3 DNA is TGTGCCAGCAGCTCCGGGACAGGGTATTCAGATACGCAGTATTTT. This codes for CASSSGTGYSDTQYF. The chain combines TRBV5-4 with TRBJ2-3, with 9 bases lining up with TRBD1. V dropped 3 bases and J dropped 4; count of bases not matched to a gene: 6. The CDR3 runs 15 residues. The germline V gene has CDR1 SGHNT and CDR2 YYREEE (reference sequence).

The J gene is TRBJ2-5, the V gene TRBV4-2, with 7 bases identical to TRBD1. There are 21 residues in the CDR3. V shed 0 bases and J 0 bases; nucleotides not matched to a gene: 19. Germline loops: CDR1 LGHNA, CDR2 YNFKEQ. The CDR3 sequence: CASSQDLGRGPIRLYQETQYF. The CDR3 nucleotides read TGTGCCAGCAGCCAAGATTTGGGAAGGGGGCCTATTAGACTTTACCAAGAGACCCAGTACTTC.

The V call is TRBV9, the J call TRBJ2-7; tentatively, D is TRBD1 (5 bases). In germline, CDR1 is SGDLS, CDR2 YYNGEE. Trimming pared 4 bases from V and 1 base from J, leaving 9 bases between. The CDR3 has 13 residues. The DNA of the CDR3 is TGTGCCAGCAGCCCCCGACAGTCCTACGAGCAGTACTTC. Residues: CASSPRQSYEQYF.

This clone appeared a few times. V and J are TRBV5-6 and TRBJ2-5, with 13 bases identical to TRBD2. The J call may be faulty, since TRBJ2-7 better matches the DNA end. Germline loops: CDR1 SGHDT, CDR2 YYEEEE. The CDR3 totals 15 residues. CDR3 amino acids: CASSHRGLAGNEQYF. The CDR3 nucleotides are TGTGCCAGCAGCCACCGGGGACTAGCGGGAAACGAGCAGTACTTC.

This chain joins TRBV30 and TRBJ2-7; perhaps TRBD1 as D (6 bases). Per germline, CDR1 GTSNPN and CDR2 SVGIG (reference sequence). V was clipped by 4 bases and J by 5 bases, with 21 bases between them. CDR3 size: 15 residues. The CDR3 sequence: CAWTRGAGKGDEQYF. CDR3 DNA sequence: TGTGCCTGGACCAGGGGAGCAGGGAAGGGCGACGAGCAGTACTTC.

This sequence joins TRBV11-2 and TRBJ2-7, with a weak D call TRBD2 (5 bases). The V end lost 0 bases, the J end lost 1 base, and 13 bases lay between the germline ends. CDR3 length: 16 residues. The V gene's germline CDR1 is SGHAT and CDR2 FQNNGV. CDR3 residues: CASSLEGNGGSYEQYF. CDR3 sequence (DNA): TGTGCCAGCAGCTTAGAGGGAAACGGAGGATCCTACGAGCAGTACTTC. Complete variable domain (other parts from reference TRBV11-2 and TRBJ2-7): EAGVAQSPRYKIIEKRQSVAFWCNPISGHATLYWYQQILGQGPKLLIQFQNNGVVDDSQLPKDRFSAERLKGVDSTLKIQPAKLEDSAVYLCASSLEGNGGSYEQYFGPGTRLTVT.

This clone was observed a handful of times. The V call is TRBV19, the J call TRBJ1-2; D remains unclear. Trimming took off 8 bases at V and 6 bases at J, with 16 bases between the two ends. The CDR3 extends over 13 amino acids. CDR1 and CDR2 from the germline V gene are LNHDA and SQIVND (reference sequence). CDR3: CASYSPTEDGYTF. In DNA, the CDR3 is TGTGCCAGTTACAGTCCTACGGAGGATGGCTACACCTTC.

A few counts support this clone. Other DNA sequences in the same sample also yield this CDR3. V usage is TRBV4-2 and J usage is TRBJ2-7; TRBD1 matches 8 bases. The germline gives CDR1 LGHNA, CDR2 YNFKEQ. The CDR3 extends over 15 amino acids. Trimming cost V 4 bases and J 5 bases; bases outside gene matches: 10. The CDR3 DNA follows: TGTGCCAGCAGCCCCGGACAGGGAAGATCGGACGAGCAGTACTTC. This encodes CASSPGQGRSDEQYF.

The table lists this clone with a few counts. This chain connects TRBV28 to TRBJ1-1; 10 bases line up with TRBD1. V trimming: 4 bases; J trimming: 0 bases; junction bases outside the gene matches: 5. The germline V gene encodes CDR1 MDHEN and CDR2 SYDVKM. The length of the CDR3 is 16 residues. CDR3 in amino acids: CASSSAGQGMNTEAFF. For the CDR3, the DNA is TGTGCCAGCAGTTCGGCGGGACAGGGGATGAACACTGAAGCTTTCTTT.

The V and J genes are TRBV27 and TRBJ2-7; D might be TRBD1 (5 bases). Germline V lookup: CDR1 MNHEY, CDR2 SMNVEV (reference sequence). Trimming shortened V by 6 bases and J by 6 bases, and 12 bases separated the two germline ends. This CDR3 is built from 12 residues. DNA for the CDR3: TGTGCCAGCAGATTCGATCAGGGCGAGCAGTACTTC. This encodes CASRFDQGEQYF.

This clone was counted between two and nine times. V gene TRBV4-1 combines with J gene TRBJ2-3; a weak D match, TRBD2 (5 bases). From germline, CDR1 is MGHRA and CDR2 YSYEKL. The CDR3 consists of 16 residues. V was cut by 1 base and J by 1 base, with 12 bases left in between. The CDR3 reads CASSQVGLEGTDTQYF. CDR3 coding DNA: TGCGCCAGCAGCCAAGTCGGGTTGGAGGGCACAGATACGCAGTATTTT.

The chain recombines TRBV7-8 with TRBJ2-3, with 14 bases aligning to TRBD2. This CDR3 has 20 amino acids. CDR1 and CDR2 (germline): SGHVS, FQNEAQ. V was pared by 2 bases and J by 0 bases, with 10 bases of the junction left unmatched. This CDR3 is CASSLSGTSGSSPSTDTQYF. CDR3 in DNA: TGTGCCAGCAGCTTAAGTGGGACTAGCGGGAGCAGTCCAAGCACAGATACGCAGTATTTT.

This clone was seen ten or more times. The gene calls are TRBV9 and TRBJ2-1; 8 nucleotides align to TRBD2. J was trimmed by 7 bases and V by 0 bases; bases with no gene match: 9. The CDR3 totals 16 residues. Germline lookup yields CDR1 SGDLS and CDR2 YYNGEE. The DNA of the CDR3 is TGTGCCAGCAGCGTAGTACCCAGCGGGGGAGGGAATGAGCAGTTCTTC. Its protein is CASSVVPSGGGNEQFF.